This T cell receptor (beta chain) was sequenced in a study of regulatory T cells in long-lasting Graves disease. Overall study findings and caveats: Persistent disease preferred TRBV28, TRBJ1-2 and TRBJ2-5; new disease, TRBV20-1 and TRBJ2-1.

Sequencing libraries for TCR beta were prepared with iRepertoire HTBI primers and Arm-PCR of CDR3 regions. MiXCR, run by TCRdb on the multiplex PCR reads, gives a single entry per CDR3 protein. The data show about 320,000 distinct CDR3 sequences, about a sixth seen once. This clonotype appeared many times. Its antigen remains unknown. The time point denotes: newly diagnosed GD, antithyroid drugs for less than 3 months. Preparation of the TCR library used RNA extracted from PBMCs. The V and J ends lost 3 bases and 8 bases respectively, with 13 bases between them. This CDR3 contains 13 residues. Germline-derived CDR1 and CDR2 are MDHEN and SYDVKM.

This clonotype was sampled from a female donor with Graves disease. The gene calls are TRBV28 and TRBJ1-2, with D tentatively TRBD1 (6 bases). The sequencing used peripheral blood mononuclear cells (PBMCs), collected at new diagnosis, from a patient treated with antithyroid drugs. For the CDR3, the DNA is TGTGCCAGCAGTTTCCAACAGGGAGGCGGCTACACCTTC. Residues: CASSFQQGGGYTF.